This TCR beta chain was recorded in a study of T cells in Graves' hyperthyroidism and ophthalmopathy (dated by TCRdb to between 2018 and 2021). Looking at the study overall: Peripheral blood was collected at initial diagnosis, before any treatment. For training and testing, the approximately 92 patients in the discovery cohort were randomly divided in a 7:3 ratio. An independent validation cohort of under 20 hyperthyroidism patients and 17 patients who later progressed to ophthalmopathy tested prospective prediction of ophthalmopathy. A discovery cohort of fewer than 110 patients, approximately 45 with Graves' ophthalmopathy and 55 to 60 with stable Graves' hyperthyroidism, was used to find distinguishing TCR V-J signatures. After blood sampling, hyperthyroidism patients were treated with methimazole at a starting dose of 30 mg daily, and ophthalmopathy patients were treated with high-dose intravenous methylprednisolone. The study also compared thyroid tissue and blood T-cell repertoires from over 5 Graves' hyperthyroidism patients. The paper reports TCR Vbeta CDR3 sequencing of over 120 peripheral blood samples: fewer than 50 ophthalmopathy, about 75 hyperthyroidism and around 17 progressor patients. What the work shows at the level of the full study, not this receptor alone: In cross-validation, a model built on a 13 V-J signature told ophthalmopathy apart from stable hyperthyroidism with approximately 90% sensitivity and approximately 81% specificity, and in testing the same model reached 80%/75%. In validation, progression to ophthalmopathy was predicted by the model with almost 71% sensitivity and around 75% specificity, a median of about 6 months before onset. Blood samples also contained most of the expanded thyroid clonotypes (frequency above 0.001), which suggests that blood repertoires may reflect thyroid immune responses. No statistical method was used to set the sample size in advance, and investigators knew the group allocation.

The CDR3 measures 15 amino acids from cysteine to phenylalanine. The DNA shown is the 45-base CDR3, in frame from base 1. Trimming removed 1 base from V and 6 bases from J; the gene matches leave 5 bases unexplained. Reading the germline V gene gives CDR1 SGHTA and CDR2 FQGNSA. This clonotype was seen ten or more times. Its cognate antigen has yet to be identified. Nothing much larger sits one base from this clone, and base qualities are not available. Amplification of TCR beta CDR3 regions was carried out from RNA transcripts. The TCR CDR3 was subjected to a first round of RT-PCR using the HTBI primer set and the Qiagen OneStep RT-PCR kit. Libraries were constructed in a second round of multiplex PCR, after which size selection and purification were carried out. Paired-end sequencing of the libraries was performed with 100 bp reads on an Illumina HiSeq2000. Regarding the original processing steps: SOAPnuke was used to process the raw data, with reads discarded if the reads contained adapters or uncalled bases, had a mean Phred below 15, or lacked an exact constant-primer or identifier match. COPE v1.2.5 was used to merge high-quality paired reads, and clonotypes were defined as unique nucleotide sequences. Clonotypes were aligned to IMGT TRBV, TRBD and TRBJ reference segments using MiTCR v1.1. The analysis included only V-J combinations with a frequency above 0.0001, which together covered approximately 99% of the repertoires. A TCS score was defined as the ratio between F50 (clonal expansion) and ExV (chaos), using BLOSUM62-based TCRdist between CDR3 peptides within each V-J. Welch's t-statistics and random forest reduced roughly 540 V-J features to about 13, which were used in a naive Bayes classifier (R e1071). Using fastp trimming at Q25 and MiXCR clonotype assembly, TCRdb reanalyzed the public sequencing data and kept in-frame beta chains. Each CDR3 protein appears once, grouped with its most common genes and DNA. These V and J calls rely on TCRdb rather than the paper's analysis. This sample holds 550,000 to 650,000 distinct CDR3 sequences; roughly 15% were observed only once. Over 11% of the sample rests with the top ten.

Graves' hyperthyroidism was defined as stable when no progression to ophthalmopathy occurred over 18 months of follow-up. Hyperthyroidism patients were newly diagnosed, with disease duration under 2 months, and aged 18 to 65 years. Any patient with an uncontrolled infection, another autoimmune disease, pregnancy or lactation was excluded. Clinical symptoms, serum thyroxine and TRAb, thyroid ultrasound, and orbital computed tomography formed the basis for the diagnoses. PBMCs were separated from roughly 10 ml of fresh peripheral blood using Ficoll-Paque density gradient centrifugation. Total RNA was extracted with Trizol reagent, and quality was checked on an Agilent 2100 Bioanalyzer.

The sample comprised blood. Recombination joined TRBV7-2 with TRBJ2-1, and 8 junctional nucleotides match TRBD2. The receptor was derived from a woman aged 40 to 49 with Graves' hyperthyroidism. The DNA sequence is TGTGCCAGCAGCTTAGAGGCGGGAGGAAGCAATGAGCAGTTCTTC. It is translated as CASSLEAGGSNEQFF.